This passage covers 4 T cell receptor beta chains from one sample sequenced in a study of blood T cell repertoires in COVID-19. Here immunoSEQ multiplex PCR was the method, and the copy in TCRdb shows in-frame clones only, minus some. The sample includes approximately 280,000 clones, 89% seen only once; the top ten take 12%. Sequencing was done on a sample of peripheral blood. These receptors all come from an older woman with acute or convalescent COVID-19.

The gene calls are TRBV11-2 and TRBJ2-7; D might be TRBD2 (6 bases). The ends were cut back, 6 bases at V and 3 bases at J, with 12 bases in the middle. The germline V gene has CDR1 SGHAT and CDR2 FQNNGV. The CDR3 runs to 13 residues. CDR3: CASRAGSYYEQYF. The CDR3 nucleotides are TGTGCCAGCAGGGCGGGGTCTTACTACGAGCAGTACTTC.

The gene calls are TRBV18 and TRBJ1-5; D ambiguous. The CDR3 spans 15 residues. V was pared by 2 bases and J by 4 bases, with 12 bases between. CDR1 is KGHSH, CDR2 LQKENI, per germline. The CDR3 protein is CASSPELVPNQPQHF. Here the CDR3 DNA reads TGTGCCAGCTCACCAGAGTTAGTCCCTAATCAGCCCCAGCATTTT.

The genes are TRBV30 and TRBJ2-3; TRBD1 agrees at 7 bases. V lost 4 bases to trimming and J lost 0 bases; unmatched junction nucleotides: 13. There are 17 residues in the CDR3. Germline V lookup: CDR1 GTSNPN, CDR2 SVGIG (reference sequence). The CDR3 DNA reads as TGTGCCTGGAACCTAATGCCCGGACAGGCTAGCACAGATACGCAGTATTTT. Its translation: CAWNLMPGQASTDTQYF.

The gene calls are TRBV18 and TRBJ2-2; D might be TRBD1 (6 bases). Germline values: CDR1 KGHSH, CDR2 LQKENI. Trimming took off 0 bases at V and 6 bases at J, with 14 bases between the two ends. This CDR3 contains 16 residues. CDR3 coding DNA: TGTGCCAGCTCACCACCCGGGACAACCTGGCCCGGGGAGCTGTTTTTT. Translation: CASSPPGTTWPGELFF.